The T cell receptor (beta chain) described here comes from a study of blood T cell repertoires in COVID-19. From germline, CDR1 is MNHEY and CDR2 SVGAGI. V dropped 2 bases and J dropped 6; count of bases not matched to a gene: 6. The CDR3 has 16 residues. Authors' analysis steps: Amplification of reference gene primers was used by the study to estimate nucleated cell counts. Generated by immunoSEQ multiplex PCR, the TCRdb table keeps only in-frame clones and is missing some. Clone size and V and J calls were adopted from that table, with D and trimming inferred from the DNA. The sample records 150,000 to 200,000 clones, about 86% being singletons.

This clonotype was sampled from a middle-aged man with active or convalescent COVID-19. The V gene is TRBV6-5, the J gene TRBJ2-2; 10 nucleotides align to TRBD2. Sequenced: peripheral blood. CDR3 sequence (DNA): TGTGCCAGCAGTTACGAAGGGACTAGCGTCTCCGGGGAGCTGTTTTTT. Residues: CASSYEGTSVSGELFF.